This TCR beta chain comes out of a study of blood T cell repertoires in COVID-19. About the study: Sample material is recorded as cDNA or gDNA derived from T cells, B-cell-depleted T cells, or PBMCs.

Germline V lookup: CDR1 SGHDT, CDR2 YYEEEE. The J segment lost 2 bases and the V segment lost 3 bases, leaving 4 bases of the junction unmatched. The CDR3 is 14 residues long. Two consecutive negative NP/OP PCR tests, clearance, or resolved symptoms defined Cohort 3 recovery. Clones were sequenced by immunoSEQ multiplex PCR, and TCRdb holds only the in-frame ones, with some missing. This repertoire shows roughly 150,000 clones, about 86% found once; its top ten account for 7.3%. J is TRBJ2-5 and V is TRBV5-6; 7 bases fit TRBD1. Material: PBMCs or T cells enriched from blood (not recorded which). The source is a man aged 50 to 60 who had recovered from COVID-19. In DNA form, the CDR3 reads TGTGCCAGCAGCTCCGGGACAGATCAAGAGACCCAGTACTTC. Translated, it gives CASSSGTDQETQYF.